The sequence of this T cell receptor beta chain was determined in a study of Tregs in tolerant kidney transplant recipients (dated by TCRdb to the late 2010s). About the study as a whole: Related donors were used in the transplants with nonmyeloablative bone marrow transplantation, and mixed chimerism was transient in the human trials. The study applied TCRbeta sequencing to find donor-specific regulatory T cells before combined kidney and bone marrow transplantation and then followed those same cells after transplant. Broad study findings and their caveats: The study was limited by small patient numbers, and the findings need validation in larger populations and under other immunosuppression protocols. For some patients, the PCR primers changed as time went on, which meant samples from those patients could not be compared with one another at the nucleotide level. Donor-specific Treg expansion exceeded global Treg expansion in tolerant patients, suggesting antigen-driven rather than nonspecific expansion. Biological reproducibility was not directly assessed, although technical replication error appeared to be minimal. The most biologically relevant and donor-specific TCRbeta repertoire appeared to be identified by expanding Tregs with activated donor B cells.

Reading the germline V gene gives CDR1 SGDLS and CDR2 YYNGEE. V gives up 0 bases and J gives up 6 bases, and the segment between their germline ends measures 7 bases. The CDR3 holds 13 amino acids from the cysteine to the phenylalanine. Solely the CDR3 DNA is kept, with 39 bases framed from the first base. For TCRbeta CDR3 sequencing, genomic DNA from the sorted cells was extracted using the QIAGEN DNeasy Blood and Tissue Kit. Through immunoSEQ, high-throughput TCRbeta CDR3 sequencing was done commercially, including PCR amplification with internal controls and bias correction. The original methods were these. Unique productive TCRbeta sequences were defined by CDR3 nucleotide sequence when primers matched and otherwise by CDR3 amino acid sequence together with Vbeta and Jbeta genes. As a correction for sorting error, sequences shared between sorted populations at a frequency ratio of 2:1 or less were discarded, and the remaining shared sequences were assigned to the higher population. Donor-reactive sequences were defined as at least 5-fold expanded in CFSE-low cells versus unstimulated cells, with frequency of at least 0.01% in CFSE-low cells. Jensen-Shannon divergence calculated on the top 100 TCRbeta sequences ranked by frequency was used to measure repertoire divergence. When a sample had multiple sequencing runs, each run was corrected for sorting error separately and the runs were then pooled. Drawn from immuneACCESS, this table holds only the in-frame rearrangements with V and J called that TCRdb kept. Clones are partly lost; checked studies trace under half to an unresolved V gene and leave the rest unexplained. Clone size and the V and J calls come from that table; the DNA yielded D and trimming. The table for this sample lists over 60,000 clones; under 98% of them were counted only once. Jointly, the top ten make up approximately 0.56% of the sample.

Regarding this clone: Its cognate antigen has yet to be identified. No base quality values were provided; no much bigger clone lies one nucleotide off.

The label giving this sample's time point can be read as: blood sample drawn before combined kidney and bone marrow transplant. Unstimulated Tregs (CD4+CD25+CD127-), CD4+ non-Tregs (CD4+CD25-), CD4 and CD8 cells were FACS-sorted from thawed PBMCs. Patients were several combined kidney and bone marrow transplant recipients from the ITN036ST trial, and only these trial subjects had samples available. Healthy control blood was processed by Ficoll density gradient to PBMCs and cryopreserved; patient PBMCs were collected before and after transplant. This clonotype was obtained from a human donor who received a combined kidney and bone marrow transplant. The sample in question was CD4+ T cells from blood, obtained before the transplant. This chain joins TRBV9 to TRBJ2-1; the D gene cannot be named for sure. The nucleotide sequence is TGTGCCAGCAGCGTAGGATGGGCCAATGAGCAGTTCTTC. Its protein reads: CASSVGWANEQFF.